A single sample is the source of the 12 T cell receptor beta chains below, sequenced in a study of cytomegalovirus exposure and HLA in healthy donors. The PCR employed 60 Vbeta primers together with 13 Jbeta primers. TCRdb's table, derived via immunoSEQ multiplex PCR, lists solely in-frame clones and lacks some. Among fewer than 130,000 clones listed, about 86% were seen once. Sequenced material: PBMCs. Every receptor here comes from a man aged 35 to 55 in good health and CMV-seronegative.

The chain recombines TRBV28 with TRBJ1-1; D perhaps matches TRBD1 (5 bases). Trimming stripped 6 bases from V and 5 bases from J, with 16 bases between. Germline V gene data show CDR1 as MDHEN and CDR2 as SYDVKM. This CDR3 is built from 14 residues. The CDR3 spells CASSPGTAGTEAFF. Written as DNA, the CDR3 is TGTGCCAGCAGCCCCGGGACCGCGGGGACTGAAGCTTTCTTT. Complete variable domain (other parts from reference TRBV28 and TRBJ1-1): DVKVTQSSRYLVKRTGEKVFLECVQDMDHENMFWYRQDPGLGLRLIYFSYDVKMKEKGDIPEGYSVSREKKERFSLILESASTNQTSMYLCASSPGTAGTEAFFGQGTRLTVV.

The chain is built from TRBV28 and TRBJ1-1, with a possible D match to TRBD1 (5 bases). Trimming stripped 3 bases from V and 9 bases from J, with 20 bases between. Per germline, CDR1 MDHEN and CDR2 SYDVKM. CDR3 length: 15 amino acids. CDR3 nucleotide sequence: TGTGCCAGCAGTTTCGCGGCCGGGGGTGATCGGAAAGCTTTCTTT. Translating it yields CASSFAAGGDRKAFF.

V is TRBV4-1 and J is TRBJ2-1; D might be TRBD2 (6 bases). With 1 base removed from V and 5 bases from J, the gap between germline ends came to 15 bases. This CDR3 has 16 residues. From germline, CDR1 is MGHRA and CDR2 YSYEKL. This CDR3 reads CASSQGSGLGDNEQFF. The DNA of the CDR3 is TGCGCCAGCAGCCAAGGGTCGGGACTTGGGGACAATGAGCAGTTCTTC.

V usage is TRBV19 and J usage is TRBJ1-1; 7 nucleotides line up with TRBD1. Germline CDR1 is LNHDA and CDR2 is SQIVND (reference sequence). V was pared by 10 bases and J by 1 base, with 9 bases of the junction left unmatched. This CDR3 is 14 amino acids long. The CDR3 DNA reads TGTGCCACCAGCCTAGGGGGCCCGAACACTGAAGCTTTCTTT. Amino acids: CATSLGGPNTEAFF.

The chain joins TRBV5-6 to TRBJ1-2; possible D gene TRBD1, 5 bases. Trimming removed 4 bases from V and 4 bases from J, with 17 bases in between. The CDR3 is 15 amino acids. CDR1 is SGHDT, CDR2 YYEEEE, per germline. CDR3 in amino acids: CASSVERQLFYGYTF. The CDR3 DNA sequence: TGTGCCAGCAGCGTCGAGAGACAGCTTTTCTATGGCTACACCTTC. The full variable domain, rest sourced from reference TRBV5-6 and TRBJ1-2, is DAGVTQSPTHLIKTRGQQVTLRCSPKSGHDTVSWYQQALGQGPQFIFQYYEEEERQRGNFPDRFSGHQFPNYSSELNVNALLLGDSALYLCASSVERQLFYGYTFGSGTRLTVV.

V is TRBV7-9 and J is TRBJ1-1; TRBD1 is a possible D gene (6 bases). The CDR3 extends over 15 amino acids. Trimming shortened V by 5 bases and J by 3 bases, and 16 bases separated the two germline ends. Germline V lookup: CDR1 SEHNR, CDR2 FQNEAQ (reference sequence). CDR3 region: CASSQTSPGDTEAFF. CDR3 bases: TGTGCCAGCAGCCAGACATCCCCAGGGGACACTGAAGCTTTCTTT. Drawing the rest from reference TRBV7-9 and TRBJ1-1, the complete variable domain is DTGVSQNPRHKITKRGQNVTFRCDPISEHNRLYWYRQTLGQGPEFLTYFQNEAQLEKSRLLSDRFSAERPKGSFSTLEIQRTEQGDSAMYLCASSQTSPGDTEAFFGQGTRLTVV.

The chain uses TRBV28 and TRBJ1-1; maybe TRBD1 (5 bases). Germline assignment: CDR1 MDHEN and CDR2 SYDVKM. The ends were cut back, 2 bases at V and 2 bases at J, with 15 bases in the middle. The CDR3 consists of 16 residues. CDR3 sequence (DNA): TGTGCCAGCAGTTTAATCAGGGTTCCCGCTAACACTGAAGCTTTCTTT. Amino acids: CASSLIRVPANTEAFF.

This clone has just one count. V usage is TRBV5-6 and J usage is TRBJ2-7; D perhaps matches TRBD2 (6 bases). The CDR3 sequence is 15 residues long. V lost 3 bases, J lost 5 bases, and 18 bases lay in between. Per the germline V gene, CDR1 is SGHDT and CDR2 is YYEEEE. Here the CDR3 DNA reads TGTGCCAGCAGCTCTCGGGGACTCCTACAGAACGAGCAGTACTTC. This translates into CASSSRGLLQNEQYF.

CDR3 DNA sequence: TGTGCCAGCAGCTCGTCCGGGACCGCCTGGAGGGAAGAGACCCAGTACTTC. It encodes CASSSSGTAWREETQYF. The rearrangement joins TRBV5-8 to TRBJ2-5; perhaps TRBD2 as D (6 bases). Germline V lookup: CDR1 SGHTS, CDR2 YDEGEE. The CDR3 is 17 amino acids. Trimming took off 3 bases at V and 3 bases at J, with 21 bases between the two ends.

Only a few counts were recorded for this clone. This sequence joins TRBV7-3 and TRBJ2-1; TRBD1 aligns across 8 bases. V lost 5 bases, J lost 6 bases, and 6 bases stayed unmatched. The CDR3 is made up of 14 amino acids. CDR1 is SGHTA, CDR2 FQGTGA, per germline. The CDR3 DNA sequence: TGTGCCAGCAGCCCCGGGACAGGCTCCAATGAGCAGTTCTTC. Translated, it gives CASSPGTGSNEQFF. Looking up the rest from reference TRBV7-3 and TRBJ2-1 gives the full variable domain: GAGVSQTPSNKVTEKGKYVELRCDPISGHTALYWYRQSLGQGPEFLIYFQGTGAADDSGLPNDRFFAVRPEGSVSTLKIQRTERGDSAVYLCASSPGTGSNEQFFGPGTRLTVL.

The genes are TRBV10-3 and TRBJ1-2; D not resolved. V lost 0 bases, J lost 10 bases, and 12 bases lay in between. The germline V gene encodes CDR1 ENHRY and CDR2 SYGVKD. The CDR3 contains 13 residues. CDR3 amino acids: CAISESSVNSYTF. In DNA, the CDR3 is TGTGCCATCAGTGAGTCGAGCGTGAATTCCTACACCTTC.

The chain is built from TRBV4-3 and TRBJ2-7; D is perhaps TRBD1 (6 bases). Per the germline V gene, CDR1 is LGHNA and CDR2 is YSLEER. This CDR3 contains 14 residues. V was pared by 2 bases and J by 5 bases, with 13 bases between. The CDR3 nucleotides read TGCGCCAGCAGCCAAATCTTGGACAGAAACGAGCAGTACTTC. This gives the protein CASSQILDRNEQYF.